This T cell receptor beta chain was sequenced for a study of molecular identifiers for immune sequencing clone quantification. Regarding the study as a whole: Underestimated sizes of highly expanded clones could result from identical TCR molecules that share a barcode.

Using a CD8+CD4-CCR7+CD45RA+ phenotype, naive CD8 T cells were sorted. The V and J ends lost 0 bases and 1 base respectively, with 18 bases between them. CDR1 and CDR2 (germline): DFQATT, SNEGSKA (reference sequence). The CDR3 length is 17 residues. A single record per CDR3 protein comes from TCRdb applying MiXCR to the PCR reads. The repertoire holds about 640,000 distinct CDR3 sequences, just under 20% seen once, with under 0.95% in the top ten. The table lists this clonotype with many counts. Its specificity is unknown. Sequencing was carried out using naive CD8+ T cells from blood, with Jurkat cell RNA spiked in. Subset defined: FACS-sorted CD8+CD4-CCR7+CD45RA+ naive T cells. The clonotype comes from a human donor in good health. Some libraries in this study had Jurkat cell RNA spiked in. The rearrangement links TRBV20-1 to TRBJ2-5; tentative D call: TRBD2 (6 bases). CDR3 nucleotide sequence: TGCAGTGCTAGAGATTTTATGGAGGGGTTTGTCCAAGAGACCCAGTACTTC. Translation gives CSARDFMEGFVQETQYF.